This T cell receptor (beta chain) is drawn from a study of blood T cell repertoires in COVID-19. Background on the study: The United States, Italy and Spain supplied acute and convalescent COVID-19 samples. In each case, the material was cDNA or gDNA derived from T cells, B-cell-depleted T cells, or PBMCs.

The CDR3 totals 14 residues. The germline CDR1 and CDR2 sequences are SGDLS and YYNGEE. Unmatched junction bases numbered 1, after V lost 4 bases and J lost 2 bases. Measured with immunoSEQ multiplex PCR; TCRdb has only the in-frame clones, and not every one. The sample yields about 94,000 clones, roughly 80% seen once. The chain has TRBV9 and TRBJ1-4; TRBD1 matches 8 bases. The sequenced sample was peripheral blood. The TCR originated in a man aged 60 to 75 with acute or convalescent COVID-19. Here the CDR3 DNA reads TGTGCCAGCAGCAGACAGGGGACTAATGAAAAACTGTTTTTT. The encoded protein is CASSRQGTNEKLFF.